The 5 T cell receptor beta chains given below trace back to one sample, sequenced in a study of blood T cell repertoires in COVID-19. Profiling relied on immunoSEQ multiplex PCR, and the TCRdb table lists in-frame clones only, not all of them. The profile shows about 250,000 clones, around 89% of them singletons. Sequenced: peripheral blood. All receptors come from a woman aged 35 to 49 who had recovered from COVID-19.

This sequence joins TRBV14 and TRBJ2-5; 7 bases are a match to TRBD2. CDR1 and CDR2 (germline): SGHDN, FVKESK. With V trimmed by 1 base and J by 5 bases, 25 bases remained unmatched. The CDR3 is 21 residues long. CDR3 coding DNA: TGTGCCAGCAGCCAAGCACACCAGCGGGAATGGGGGTCGGTCCATTTGGAGACCCAGTACTTC. This gives the protein CASSQAHQREWGSVHLETQYF. The variable domain in full, completed from reference TRBV14 and TRBJ2-5, reads EAGVTQFPSHSVIEKGQTVTLRCDPISGHDNLYWYRRVMGKEIKFLLHFVKESKQDESGMPNNRFLAERTGGTYSTLKVQPAELEDSGVYFCASSQAHQREWGSVHLETQYFGPGTRLLVL.

Regarding this clone: Distinct nucleotide sequences in the sample also encode this CDR3. The V and J genes are TRBV18 and TRBJ1-1, with D tentatively TRBD1 (5 bases). This CDR3 spans 13 amino acids. V lost 2 bases and J lost 1, with 5 bases in between. In germline, CDR1 is KGHSH, CDR2 LQKENI. CDR3 bases: TGTGCCAGCTCACCAGGGGCGAACACTGAAGCTTTCTTT. Protein: CASSPGANTEAFF.

This clone was counted only a few times. The chain recombines TRBV18 with TRBJ1-1, with 10 bases that match TRBD1. This CDR3 contains 18 residues. V dropped 2 bases and J dropped 4; count of bases not matched to a gene: 13. Germline V gives CDR1 KGHSH, CDR2 LQKENI. CDR3 protein: CASSPERQGARWATEAFF. DNA of the CDR3: TGTGCCAGCTCACCAGAGAGACAGGGGGCCAGATGGGCCACTGAAGCTTTCTTT.

The gene calls are TRBV4-3 and TRBJ1-3; D not resolved. V lost 1 base and J 8 bases, leaving 15 bases between the germline ends. The CDR3 loop spans 15 amino acids. CDR1 is LGHNA, CDR2 YSLEER, per germline. CDR3 bases: TGCGCCAGCAGCCAAGGGTGGGCAGGAGGTGACACCATATATTTT. Translation: CASSQGWAGGDTIYF.

With respect to this clone: An end of the junction differs from the germline gene, which may be a read error. The chain joins TRBV5-4 to TRBJ2-7; TRBD1 matches 9 bases. CDR1 and CDR2 from the germline V gene are SGHNT and YYREEE (reference sequence). The CDR3 spans 13 residues. As DNA, the CDR3 is TGCGCCAGCAGCTTGGGACAGGGCGGCGAGCAGTACTTC. Amino acids: CASSLGQGGEQYF.